These 15 T cell receptor beta chains were sequenced from one sample in a study of graft-versus-host responses after intestinal transplantation. Their target antigens are unknown. Sequencing was performed with immunoSEQ multiplex PCR; in TCRdb, only in-frame clones are kept and a portion is missing. Of 65,000 to 90,000 clones in the sample, approximately 89% were seen once. The sample here was unstimulated CD8+ T cells sorted from spleen or lymph node cells, taken before transplant. The receptor set was obtained from a human donor who was the organ donor for an intestinal transplant.

This chain joins TRBV4-1 and TRBJ1-1; D is unresolved. Germline V CDR1 and CDR2: MGHRA, YSYEKL. This CDR3 has 13 amino acids. V shed 9 bases and J shed 0 bases, with 11 bases lying between them. Here the CDR3 reads CASVAAMNTEAFF. The CDR3 DNA is TGCGCCAGTGTGGCGGCAATGAACACTGAAGCTTTCTTT.

The CDR3, as DNA: TGTGCCAGCAGTGAAAGGGGGAGTGGGACAGGGTATGGCTACACCTTC. Amino acid sequence: CASSERGSGTGYGYTF. The chain is built from TRBV2 and TRBJ1-2, with 9 bases that match TRBD1. The trim removed 2 bases at V and 5 bases at J, leaving 9 bases unmatched. The CDR3 covers 16 residues. Germline V gene sequence: CDR1 SNHLY, CDR2 FYNNEI. Together with reference TRBV2 and TRBJ1-2, the CDR3 gives the full variable domain: EPEVTQTPSHQVTQMGQEVILRCVPISNHLYFYWYRQILGQKVEFLVSFYNNEISEKSEIFDDQFSVERPDGSNFTLKIRSTKLEDSAMYFCASSERGSGTGYGYTFGSGTRLTVV.

The chain combines TRBV6-5 with TRBJ2-1, with D tentatively TRBD1 (5 bases). Trimming cost V 5 bases and J 5 bases, with 16 bases left between them. In germline, CDR1 is MNHEY, CDR2 SVGAGI. The CDR3 is 15 amino acids. The CDR3 nucleotides read TGTGCCAGCAGTCAAGACTCCCAAGGGGACAATGAGCAGTTCTTC. The encoded protein is CASSQDSQGDNEQFF.

The gene calls are TRBV7-3 and TRBJ2-1; no clear D gene. Germline CDR1 and CDR2: SGHTA and FQGTGA. CDR3 length: 12 residues. Trimming took 4 bases from V and 9 from J, leaving 10 bases between them. The CDR3 is CASSSVFGEQFF. For the CDR3, the DNA is TGTGCCAGCAGCTCGGTATTTGGTGAGCAGTTCTTC. Full variable domain (rest looked up from reference TRBV7-3 and TRBJ2-1): GAGVSQTPSNKVTEKGKYVELRCDPISGHTALYWYRQSLGQGPEFLIYFQGTGAADDSGLPNDRFFAVRPEGSVSTLKIQRTERGDSAVYLCASSSVFGEQFFGPGTRLTVL.

The chain is built from TRBV30 and TRBJ2-3, with no clear D. CDR1 and CDR2 (germline): GTSNPN, SVGIG (reference sequence). The CDR3 runs to 10 residues. Trimming shortened V by 3 bases and J by 6 bases, and 4 bases separated the two germline ends. This CDR3 is CAWRGDTQYF. The CDR3 DNA reads as TGTGCCTGGAGGGGGGATACGCAGTATTTT.

The chain uses TRBV27 and TRBJ1-4; D call uncertain. Between the trimmed V and J ends, which lost 10 bases and 4 bases, there was a span of 13 bases. Germline lookup yields CDR1 MNHEY and CDR2 SMNVEV (reference sequence). This CDR3 has 13 amino acids. The CDR3 protein is CATRPIDNEKLFF. For the CDR3, the DNA is TGTGCCACTAGACCGATAGATAATGAAAAACTGTTTTTT.

The rearrangement links TRBV7-3 to TRBJ2-3, with 7 positions matching TRBD2. The CDR3 is 16 residues long. The germline gives CDR1 SGHTA, CDR2 FQGTGA. With 1 base clipped from V and 6 bases from J, the junction kept 10 bases outside the gene matches. CDR3 nucleotides: TGTGCCAGCAGCTTAAGCGGGGGACTGCGCAAGGATACGCAGTATTTT. Translation gives CASSLSGGLRKDTQYF.

This chain joins TRBV11-2 and TRBJ1-2, with TRBD1 as a possible D gene (5 bases). The CDR3 extends over 13 amino acids. Germline V gene sequence: CDR1 SGHAT, CDR2 FQNNGV. V lost 1 base, J lost 12 bases, and 15 bases lay in between. This CDR3 is CASSLVFDSEDTF. CDR3 nucleotides: TGTGCCAGCAGCTTAGTGTTCGACAGTGAAGACACCTTC.

The gene calls are TRBV4-1 and TRBJ1-1, with D maybe TRBD1 (5 bases). CDR1 and CDR2 from the germline V gene are MGHRA and YSYEKL. Trimming took off 2 bases at V and 1 base at J, with 20 bases between the two ends. CDR3 length equals 18 residues. The CDR3 coding sequence is TGCGCCAGCAGCCAAACTCAAACCGCTAGCGGACAGAACACTGAAGCTTTCTTT. This encodes CASSQTQTASGQNTEAFF.

The J gene is TRBJ1-4, the V gene TRBV21-1. TRBV21-1 counts as a pseudogene. The CDR3 is 23 amino acids. The CDR3 here is CASSKALGVSKEATVATNEKLFF. In DNA, the CDR3 is TGTGCCAGCAGCAAAGCGCTAGGTGTTAGTAAGGAGGCCACGGTTGCAACTAATGAAAAACTGTTTTTT.

Concerning this clone itself: This sample also contains other DNA sequences that code for the same CDR3. J is TRBJ2-2 and V is TRBV9; D is unresolved. V was pared by 0 bases and J by 6 bases, with 3 bases between. The CDR3 totals 12 residues. Germline V gene data show CDR1 as SGDLS and CDR2 as YYNGEE. The CDR3 coding sequence is TGTGCCAGCAGCGTAGATTCCGGGGAGCTGTTTTTT. Translated: CASSVDSGELFF.

The chain joins TRBV5-4 to TRBJ2-7; D remains ambiguous. The CDR3 has 12 amino acids. CDR1 and CDR2 from the germline V gene are SGHNT and YYREEE (reference sequence). V gave up 2 bases and J gave up 3 bases, with 6 bases separating them. CDR3 loop: CASSFRDYEQYF. The CDR3 nucleotides are TGTGCCAGCAGCTTCCGAGACTACGAGCAGTACTTC.

This rearrangement joins TRBV14 to TRBJ2-3; D call uncertain. V gave up 3 bases and J gave up 6 bases, with 13 bases separating them. The CDR3 contains 14 residues. Germline V gene sequence: CDR1 SGHDN, CDR2 FVKESK. CDR3 nucleotides: TGTGCCAGCAGCCACGAGGTCAGATCGGATACGCAGTATTTT. Its translation: CASSHEVRSDTQYF.

A single count supports this clone. The chain links TRBV14 to TRBJ1-4; D possibly corresponds to TRBD1 (5 bases). Trimming took off 3 bases at V and 7 bases at J, with 15 bases between the two ends. Per the germline V gene, CDR1 is SGHDN and CDR2 is FVKESK. The CDR3 runs 15 residues. The CDR3 sequence is CASSQKGRGPEKLFF. CDR3 DNA sequence: TGTGCCAGCAGCCAGAAGGGGAGAGGACCTGAAAAACTGTTTTTT.

The chain employs TRBV5-4 and TRBJ2-7; no definite D call. The V end lost 0 bases, the J end lost 0 bases, and 16 bases lay between the germline ends. Germline loops: CDR1 SGHNT, CDR2 YYREEE (reference sequence). The CDR3 loop spans 17 amino acids. CDR3 DNA sequence: TGTGCCAGCAGCTTGGGTGGGCTAACAGTTAGCTCCTACGAGCAGTACTTC. This encodes CASSLGGLTVSSYEQYF.